This T cell receptor beta chain was observed in a study of beta chain features in type 1 diabetes. Study-wide results and limits: The study found that naive, central memory and Treg TCRB repertoires appeared more similar in patients than in healthy donors. It was possible that PCR favored shorter templates, equally so in patients and controls.

Researchers reported sorting CD4+ naive, central memory, regulatory and stem cell-like memory cells via CD45RO/CCR7/CD25/CD127/CD95/CD27. Populations obtained by sorting all exceeded 95% purity. V lost 3 bases to trimming and J lost 6 bases; unmatched junction nucleotides: 13. CDR3 length equals 17 residues. Germline V gene data show CDR1 as MNHNS and CDR2 as SASEGT. As regards this clone: The antigen remains unidentified.

Every isolated RNA sample was fully reverse transcribed, so sequencing captured expressed TCRB transcripts. The repertoire was sequenced with immunoSEQ multiplex PCR; TCRdb's copy has only in-frame clones and lacks some. The data hold roughly 250,000 clones, with over 65% observed a single time. The TCR comes from a man younger than 40 in good health. V gene TRBV6-1 combines with J gene TRBJ2-3; 9 bases are shared with TRBD2. The sample was naive CD4+ T cells from blood. This CDR3 reads CASSDRAGGPVRDTQYF. CDR3 DNA sequence: TGTGCCAGCAGTGATCGGGCGGGAGGGCCGGTTCGGGATACGCAGTATTTT.